Sequencing of this T cell receptor (beta chain) was carried out in a study of blood T cell repertoires in COVID-19. Study details: Acute-phase and convalescent COVID-19 samples originated in the United States, Italy and Spain.

This CDR3 spans 13 amino acids. Trimming removed 2 bases at V and 6 bases at J, with 10 bases between. Germline V CDR1 and CDR2: MNHEY, SMNVEV (reference sequence). Generated by immunoSEQ multiplex PCR, the TCRdb table keeps only in-frame clones and is missing some. The repertoire consists of about 120,000 clones, with approximately 80% occurring once and the leading ten covering under 3%. The sample comprised peripheral blood. This sequence was found in a man aged 50-60 years with acute or convalescent COVID-19. The gene calls are TRBV27 and TRBJ1-2, with TRBD1 as a possible D gene (5 bases). The DNA for the CDR3 is TGTGCCAGCAGTTTAAAGGGGTACCATGGCTACACCTTC. The encoded protein is CASSLKGYHGYTF.